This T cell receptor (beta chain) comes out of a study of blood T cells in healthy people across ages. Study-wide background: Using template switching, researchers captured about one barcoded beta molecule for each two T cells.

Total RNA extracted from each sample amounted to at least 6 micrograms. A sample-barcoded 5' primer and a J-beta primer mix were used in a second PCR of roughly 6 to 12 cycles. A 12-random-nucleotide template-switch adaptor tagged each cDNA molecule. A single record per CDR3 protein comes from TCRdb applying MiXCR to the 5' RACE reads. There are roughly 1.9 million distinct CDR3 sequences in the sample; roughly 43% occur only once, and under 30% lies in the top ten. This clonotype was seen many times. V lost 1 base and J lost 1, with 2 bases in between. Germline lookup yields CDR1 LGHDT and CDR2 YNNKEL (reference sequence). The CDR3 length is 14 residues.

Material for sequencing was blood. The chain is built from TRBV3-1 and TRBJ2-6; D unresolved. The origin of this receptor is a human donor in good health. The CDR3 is CASSQASGANVLTF. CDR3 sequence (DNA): TGTGCCAGCAGCCAAGCATCTGGGGCCAACGTCCTGACTTTC.